The clone carrying this TCR beta chain was observed a few times. What it binds is not known. The data were taken from a study of identical twins. Whole-study results and caveats: Modelling underestimated the level of out-of-frame TCR alpha sharing observed in monozygotic twins. Among out-of-frame alpha sequences shared by twins, low generation probability occurred in excess.

Each CDR3 protein gets one entry after TCRdb re-called the 5' RACE reads with MiXCR. In the table there are about 570,000 distinct CDR3 sequences, roughly 9.5% of which are singletons. Germline CDR1 and CDR2: SGHTA and FQGNSA. The CDR3 length is 16 residues. With V trimmed by 2 bases and J by 0 bases, 5 bases remained unmatched. The sample was also linked to a second study, of yellow fever vaccine responses in identical twins.

The receptor comes from a woman aged 18-30 years in good health. The specimen was PBMCs. The chain carries TRBV7-2 and TRBJ2-7; 9 positions agree with TRBD2. The chain's CDR3 is CASSLSSGVPSYEQYF. CDR3 DNA: TGTGCCAGCAGCTTATCTAGCGGGGTTCCCTCCTACGAGCAGTACTTC.